The TCR beta chain described here comes from a study of cytomegalovirus exposure and HLA in healthy donors. Overall study results and limits: The majority of TCR sequences were rare, yet some public TCRs appeared in many donors. With high specificity and sensitivity, the classifier reportedly diagnosed cytomegalovirus status.

Remarks on this clone: Its antigen is unknown.

Vbeta (60) and Jbeta (13) primers were used in the PCR. Clones were sequenced by immunoSEQ multiplex PCR, and TCRdb holds only the in-frame ones, with some missing. The sample contains 110,000 or so clones, roughly 67% of which appear only once. Germline V gene lookup returns CDR1 SEHNR and CDR2 FQNEAQ (reference sequence). V was pared by 3 bases and J by 8 bases, with 3 bases of the junction left unmatched. The CDR3 covers 13 residues. V is TRBV7-9 and J is TRBJ2-1; 8 nucleotides line up with TRBD2. This TCR came from a man in his forties in good health and CMV-seronegative. The sample comprised PBMCs. The DNA of the CDR3 is TGTGCCAGCAGCTTCCCGCGGGGGGATGAGCAGTTCTTC. The encoded protein is CASSFPRGDEQFF.